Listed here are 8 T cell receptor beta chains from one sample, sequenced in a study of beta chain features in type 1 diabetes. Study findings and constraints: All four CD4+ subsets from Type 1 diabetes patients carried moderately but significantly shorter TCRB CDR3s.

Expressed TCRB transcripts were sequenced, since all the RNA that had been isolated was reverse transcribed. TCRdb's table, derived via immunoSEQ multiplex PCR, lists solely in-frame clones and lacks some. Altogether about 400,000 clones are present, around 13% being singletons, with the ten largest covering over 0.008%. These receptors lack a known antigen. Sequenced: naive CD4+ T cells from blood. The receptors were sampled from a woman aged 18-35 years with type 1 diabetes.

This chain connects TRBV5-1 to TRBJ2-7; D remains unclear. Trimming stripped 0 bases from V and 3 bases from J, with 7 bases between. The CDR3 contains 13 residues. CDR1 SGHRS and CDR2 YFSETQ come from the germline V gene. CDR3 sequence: CASSLAASYEQYF. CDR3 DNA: TGCGCCAGCAGCTTGGCTGCCAGCTACGAGCAGTACTTC.

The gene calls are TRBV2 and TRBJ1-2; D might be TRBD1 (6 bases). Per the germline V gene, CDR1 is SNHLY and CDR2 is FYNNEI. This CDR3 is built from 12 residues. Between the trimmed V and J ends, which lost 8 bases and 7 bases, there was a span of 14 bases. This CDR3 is CASGEGRGGYTF. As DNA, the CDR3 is TGTGCCAGCGGAGAGGGCAGGGGTGGCTACACCTTC.

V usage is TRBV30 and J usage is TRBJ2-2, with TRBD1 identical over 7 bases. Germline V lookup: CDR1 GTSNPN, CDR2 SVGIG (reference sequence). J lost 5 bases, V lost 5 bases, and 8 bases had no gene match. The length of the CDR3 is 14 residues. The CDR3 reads CAWRSAGGTGELFF. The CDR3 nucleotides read TGTGCCTGGCGATCGGCAGGGGGAACCGGGGAGCTGTTTTTT.

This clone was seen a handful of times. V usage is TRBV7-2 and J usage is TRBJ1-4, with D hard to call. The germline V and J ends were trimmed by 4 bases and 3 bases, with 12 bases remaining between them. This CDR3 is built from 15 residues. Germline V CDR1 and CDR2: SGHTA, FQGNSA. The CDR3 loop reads CASSSHRTPNEKLFF. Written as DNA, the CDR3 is TGTGCCAGCAGCTCTCACCGGACTCCTAATGAAAAACTGTTTTTT.

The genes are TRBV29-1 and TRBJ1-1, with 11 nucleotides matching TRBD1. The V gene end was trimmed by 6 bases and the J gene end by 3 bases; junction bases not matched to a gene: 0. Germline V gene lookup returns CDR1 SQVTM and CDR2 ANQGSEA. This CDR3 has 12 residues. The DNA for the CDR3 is TGCAGCGTGGGACAGGGGGACACTGAAGCTTTCTTT. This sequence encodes CSVGQGDTEAFF. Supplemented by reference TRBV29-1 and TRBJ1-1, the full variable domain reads SAVISQKPSRDICQRGTSLTIQCQVDSQVTMMFWYRQQPGQSLTLIATANQGSEATYESGFVIDKFPISRPNLTFSTLTVSNMSPEDSSIYLCSVGQGDTEAFFGQGTRLTVV.

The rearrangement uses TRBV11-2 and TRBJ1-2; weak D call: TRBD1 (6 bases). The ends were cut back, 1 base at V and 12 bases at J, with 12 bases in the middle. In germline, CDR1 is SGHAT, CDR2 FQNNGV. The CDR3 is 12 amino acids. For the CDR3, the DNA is TGTGCCAGCAGCTTAGGATCACAGGGTGACACCTTC. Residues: CASSLGSQGDTF.

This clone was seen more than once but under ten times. DNA of the CDR3: TGCAGCGTTGAATCCCGGGACAGACCCTACGAGCAGTACTTC. Amino acid sequence: CSVESRDRPYEQYF. This chain joins TRBV29-1 and TRBJ2-7; 7 bases are shared with TRBD1. V was clipped by 2 bases and J by 2 bases; unmatched bases: 6. This CDR3 comprises 14 residues. Germline V gene data show CDR1 as SQVTM and CDR2 as ANQGSEA.

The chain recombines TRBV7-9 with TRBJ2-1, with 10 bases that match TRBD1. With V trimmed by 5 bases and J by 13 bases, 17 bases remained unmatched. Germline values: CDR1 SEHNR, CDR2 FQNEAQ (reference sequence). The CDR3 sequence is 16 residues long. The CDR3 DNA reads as TGTGCCAGCAGCCAACTCGGACAGGGGGTACTAGCCTTCCAGTTCTTC. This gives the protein CASSQLGQGVLAFQFF.